This T cell receptor (beta chain) was captured in a study of chemoradiotherapy in HPV16-positive cancers (dated by TCRdb to between 2021 and 2022). For the wider study: Functional T-cell assays on cells from a couple of HPV16-positive patients defined candidate HPV-specific T-cell clones and common TCR motifs. Whether T-cell immunity against the HPV oncoproteins E6 and E7 changes during chemoradiotherapy and whether survival is affected by this immunity were examined in the study. The candidate HPV-specific TCRs and motifs were subsequently tracked in TCR repertoires obtained from roughly 90 patients with HPV-related cancers. Beyond this particular receptor, the publication reports: In HPV16-positive patients, expansion of HPV-responsive T cells during chemoradiotherapy was found to be associated with improved recurrence-free survival. Expansion of candidate HPV-specific clones and E7-related TCR motifs was observed in the tumor microenvironment during treatment, whereas no such expansion was observed for non-HPV-specific T cells. The survival association was reported for HPV16-positive patients, and the functional definition of HPV-specific T cells was derived from only a couple of HPV16-positive patients.

Repertoires were sampled repeatedly over the course of chemoradiotherapy so that clonal expansion in the tumor microenvironment could be followed. Library construction relied on the immunoSEQ multiplex PCR assay. TCRdb obtained this table from immuneACCESS and retained in-frame rearrangements with V and J assigned. These tables miss some clones; where compared with another copy, unresolved V genes account for less than half of the shortfall, and the remainder is unexplained. The sample records about 2,500 clones, around 89% of which are singletons. Jointly, the top ten make up approximately 2.8% of the sample. For CDR1 and CDR2, the germline V gene (reference sequence) lists LNHDA and SQIVND. The CDR3 numbers 14 residues from cysteine through phenylalanine. The sequence is cut down to CDR3 DNA, 42 bases in frame from base 1. In this sample, this clone turned up a few times. Its antigen target is currently unknown. No much larger clone is present one base from it, and per-base qualities are unavailable.

The sample consisted of tumor tissue, taken from a patient who underwent chemoradiotherapy. The sequence links TRBV19 to TRBJ1-5, and TRBD1 may be the D gene, going by 5 matching bases. This receptor was obtained from a human donor with HPV-associated anogenital cancer. The bases read TGTGCAACAGAAAGGGGAGGGGGCAATCAGCCCCAGCATTTT. It encodes CATERGGGNQPQHF.